One sample yielded the 30 T cell receptor beta chains listed below, sequenced in a study of T-cell reconstitution after alpha-beta-depleted transplantation in children. Using unique molecular identifiers, the investigators prepared the TCRbeta library. TCRdb recomputed calls from the PCR reads with MiXCR, one row per CDR3 protein. The sample yields 400,000 to 450,000 distinct CDR3 sequences, roughly 43% seen once. Source: PBMCs, taken before TCRalphabeta/CD19-depleted stem cell transplant. Receptor source: a girl aged 2 to 10 with aplastic anemia, due to receive a stem cell transplant.

The chain employs TRBV7-2 and TRBJ2-3; 13 nucleotides align to TRBD2. V lost 3 bases and J lost 3; bases outside the gene matches: 0. The CDR3 runs to 15 residues. Germline loops: CDR1 SGHTA, CDR2 FQGNSA. CDR3 protein: CASSLTSGRTDTQYF. The CDR3 DNA reads TGTGCCAGCAGCTTGACTAGCGGGAGGACAGATACGCAGTATTTT.

This chain uses TRBV4-2 with TRBJ2-3, with D possibly TRBD2 on 5 matching bases. Germline V gene lookup returns CDR1 LGHNA and CDR2 YNFKEQ. The CDR3 sequence is 15 residues long. Trimming removed 1 base from V and 2 bases from J, with 10 bases in between. CDR3 in amino acids: CASSQAGSLTDTQYF. The CDR3 DNA reads TGTGCCAGCAGCCAAGCGGGGTCGCTCACAGATACGCAGTATTTT.

With regard to this clonotype: Mismatch with germline at one junction end may stem from a read error. The gene calls are TRBV28 and TRBJ1-2; no definite D call. The germline CDR1 and CDR2 sequences are MDHEN and SYDVKM. This CDR3 is built from 11 residues. As DNA, the CDR3 is TGTGCCAGCAGTTTATCCCTAGGCTACCCCTTC. Amino acids: CASSLSLGYPF.

Written as DNA, the CDR3 is TGCAGTGCTGGAGCGGGCTCTCAGGGGGAGCAGTACTTC. Translated, it gives CSAGAGSQGEQYF. The chain couples TRBV20-1 to TRBJ2-7; D may match TRBD1 or TRBD2 (6 bases each). With 5 bases removed from V and 7 bases from J, the gap between germline ends came to 18 bases. Germline assignment: CDR1 DFQATT and CDR2 SNEGSKA (reference sequence). The CDR3 has 13 residues.

This clonotype has more than one count but fewer than ten. The rearrangement links TRBV7-2 to TRBJ1-1; D may be TRBD1 (5 bases). The CDR3 consists of 15 residues. Germline loops: CDR1 SGHTA, CDR2 FQGNSA. V was trimmed by 6 bases and J by 1 base, leaving 15 bases between them. The chain's CDR3 is CASSGGGTGNTEAFF. CDR3 coding DNA: TGTGCCAGCAGTGGCGGGGGAACGGGGAACACTGAAGCTTTCTTT.

The V and J genes are TRBV4-1 and TRBJ2-2; the D gene is possibly TRBD1 (6 bases). CDR3 length: 15 residues. Germline V gene data show CDR1 as MGHRA and CDR2 as YSYEKL. The V gene lost 0 bases and the J gene lost 5 bases, with 10 bases spanning the gap. CDR3 sequence (DNA): TGCGCCAGCAGCCAAGATTCTAGGGGGACCGGGGAGCTGTTTTTT. Translated, it gives CASSQDSRGTGELFF.

There are many counts of this clonotype. V gene TRBV12-3 or TRBV12-4 combines with J gene TRBJ2-1, with 8 bases fitting TRBD2. The CDR3 runs 16 residues. Germline trimming cut 7 bases from V and 2 bases from J; bases unmatched to any gene: 10. CDR3 DNA sequence: TGTGCCAGCACCCTAGAGAGCGGGGGACCCTACAATGAGCAGTTCTTC. Encoded protein: CASTLESGGPYNEQFF.

This chain connects TRBV20-1 to TRBJ2-1, with TRBD2 identical over 8 bases. Trimming removed 6 bases from V and 0 bases from J; junction bases left unmatched: 13. Looked up from germline, CDR1 is DFQATT and CDR2 is SNEGSKA (reference sequence). The CDR3 runs 17 residues. Written as DNA, the CDR3 is TGCAGTGCCAACGTCCGACGGGGGGGACTCTCCTACAATGAGCAGTTCTTC. This codes for CSANVRRGGLSYNEQFF.

The chain has TRBV6-5 and TRBJ1-5; D might be TRBD1 (6 bases). The germline gives CDR1 MNHEY, CDR2 SVGAGI. Trimming left V 4 bases short and J 0 bases short, with 10 bases between. The CDR3 contains 15 residues. The CDR3 here is CASSSRGNSNQPQHF. CDR3 DNA sequence: TGTGCCAGCAGTTCCAGGGGCAATAGCAATCAGCCCCAGCATTTT.

The CDR3 reads CASSLSSSGSYEQYF. The CDR3 coding sequence is TGTGCCAGCAGTTTATCATCTAGCGGGAGCTACGAGCAGTACTTC. The chain carries TRBV28 and TRBJ2-7, with 10 bases that match TRBD2. CDR1 is MDHEN and CDR2 is SYDVKM in the germline V gene. CDR3 length: 15 amino acids. Germline trimming cut 1 base from V and 3 bases from J; bases unmatched to any gene: 3. The entire variable domain, with the rest obtained from reference TRBV28 and TRBJ2-7, is as follows: DVKVTQSSRYLVKRTGEKVFLECVQDMDHENMFWYRQDPGLGLRLIYFSYDVKMKEKGDIPEGYSVSREKKERFSLILESASTNQTSMYLCASSLSSSGSYEQYFGPGTRLTVT.

The V and J genes are TRBV3-1 and TRBJ2-7; D is uncertain. CDR3 size: 17 residues. The germline V gene has CDR1 LGHDT and CDR2 YNNKEL (reference sequence). V lost 1 base and J lost 5, with 21 bases in between. CDR3 amino acids: CASSQVTSLTTPHEQYF. For the CDR3, the DNA is TGTGCCAGCAGCCAAGTTACGAGTCTAACAACCCCTCACGAGCAGTACTTC.

This clonotype was detected once. The rearrangement joins TRBV29-1 to TRBJ2-5, with D maybe TRBD1 (6 bases). V was pared by 6 bases and J by 5 bases, with 13 bases between. Per the germline V gene, CDR1 is SQVTM and CDR2 is ANQGSEA. This CDR3 is built from 12 residues. The CDR3 spells CSVPGGAETQYF. DNA of the CDR3: TGCAGCGTACCTGGGGGCGCGGAGACCCAGTACTTC.

This chain links TRBV27 with TRBJ1-2, with TRBD1 identical over 8 bases. The CDR3 length is 16 residues. The germline V gene encodes CDR1 MNHEY and CDR2 SMNVEV (reference sequence). J lost 3 bases, V lost 4 bases, and 10 bases had no gene match. The CDR3 nucleotides are TGTGCCAGCAGTTCCTACTTGACAGGGGAGGACTATGGCTACACCTTC. This gives the protein CASSSYLTGEDYGYTF.

V is TRBV9 and J is TRBJ2-7, with a possible D match to TRBD2 (6 bases). In germline, CDR1 is SGDLS, CDR2 YYNGEE. V lost 4 bases, J lost 3 bases, and 14 bases lay in between. The CDR3 has 14 residues. CDR3 nucleotides: TGTGCCAGCAGCCCACAAACGACTAGCTACGAGCAGTACTTC. The encoded protein is CASSPQTTSYEQYF.

In this sample, this clonotype turned up a few times. V usage is TRBV29-1 and J usage is TRBJ2-7, with 7 positions matching TRBD1. The CDR3 contains 14 residues. Germline CDR1 is SQVTM and CDR2 is ANQGSEA. V shed 4 bases and J 2 bases; nucleotides not matched to a gene: 8. CDR3 nucleotides: TGCAGCGTTGGGCCGGGAACAGGGGCCTACGAGCAGTACTTC. This translates into CSVGPGTGAYEQYF.

The chain couples TRBV5-1 to TRBJ2-5, with D possibly being TRBD2 (5 bases). Germline loops: CDR1 SGHRS, CDR2 YFSETQ. The CDR3 has 13 amino acids. The germline V and J ends were trimmed by 4 bases and 2 bases, with 9 bases remaining between them. This CDR3 reads CASSGGDQETQYF. CDR3 bases: TGCGCCAGCAGCGGAGGAGATCAAGAGACCCAGTACTTC.

The CDR3 bases are TGTGCCAGCAGCGACAGTACTAACTATGGCTACACCTTC. Its translation is CASSDSTNYGYTF. V gene TRBV6-1 combines with J gene TRBJ1-2; D is possibly TRBD1 (5 bases). The CDR3 has 13 residues. Germline loops: CDR1 MNHNS, CDR2 SASEGT. V lost 6 bases, J lost 0 bases, and 8 bases lay in between.

The chain uses TRBV28 and TRBJ2-3, with TRBD2 matching 14 bases. Germline CDR1 is MDHEN and CDR2 is SYDVKM. This CDR3 is built from 19 residues. V dropped 4 bases and J dropped 2; count of bases not matched to a gene: 11. CDR3 loop: CASSYGTSGRLKYTDTQYF. DNA for the CDR3: TGTGCCAGCAGTTACGGGACTAGCGGGAGACTCAAATACACAGATACGCAGTATTTT.

This clonotype has ten or more counts. CDR3 sequence: CASSFRAENQPQHF. DNA for the CDR3: TGTGCCAGCAGCTTTCGGGCAGAGAATCAGCCCCAGCATTTT. The chain links TRBV5-6 to TRBJ1-5; D unresolved. The CDR3 has 14 residues. Germline lookup yields CDR1 SGHDT and CDR2 YYEEEE. V was trimmed by 2 bases and J by 4 bases, leaving 10 bases between them.

The genes are TRBV5-5 and TRBJ2-2; D not certain. Germline CDR1 SGHKS, CDR2 YYEKEE (reference sequence). The CDR3 length is 15 residues. Between the trimmed V and J ends, which lost 4 bases and 4 bases, there was a span of 14 bases. CDR3 DNA: TGTGCCAGCAGCGGGGTTACCGGCTCCACCGGGGAGCTGTTTTTT. This sequence encodes CASSGVTGSTGELFF. Based on the CDR3 plus reference TRBV5-5 and TRBJ2-2, the full variable domain is DAGVTQSPTHLIKTRGQQVTLRCSPISGHKSVSWYQQVLGQGPQFIFQYYEKEERGRGNFPDRFSARQFPNYSSELNVNALLLGDSALYLCASSGVTGSTGELFFGEGSRLTVL.

There are many counts of this clonotype. This chain uses TRBV20-1 with TRBJ2-1; 9 positions match TRBD2. The CDR3 is made up of 14 amino acids. V lost 3 bases, J lost 7 bases, and 7 bases stayed unmatched. Germline V gene sequence: CDR1 DFQATT, CDR2 SNEGSKA (reference sequence). CDR3 amino acids: CSASLAGVKNEQFF. CDR3 bases: TGCAGTGCTAGTTTAGCGGGAGTAAAAAATGAGCAGTTCTTC.

The genes are TRBV6-1 and TRBJ1-1, with unresolved D. Trimming removed 0 bases from V and 6 bases from J, with 11 bases in between. CDR3 length: 14 amino acids. Germline-derived CDR1 and CDR2 are MNHNS and SASEGT. This chain's CDR3 is CASSEARMGSEAFF. CDR3 coding DNA: TGTGCCAGCAGTGAAGCGCGTATGGGGTCTGAAGCTTTCTTT.

The chain links TRBV28 to TRBJ2-7; 10 positions match TRBD1. Germline trimming cut 2 bases from V and 6 bases from J; bases unmatched to any gene: 7. The CDR3 has 15 residues. Per the germline V gene, CDR1 is MDHEN and CDR2 is SYDVKM. The CDR3 sequence is CASSLMGQGRSEQYF. In DNA form, the CDR3 reads TGTGCCAGCAGTTTAATGGGACAGGGGCGAAGCGAGCAGTACTTC.

In this sample, this clonotype turned up many times. The chain uses TRBV29-1 and TRBJ2-1; D ambiguous. The CDR3 sequence is 11 residues long. Germline CDR1 SQVTM, CDR2 ANQGSEA. The germline V and J ends were trimmed by 2 bases and 9 bases, with 8 bases remaining between them. In nucleotides, the CDR3 is TGCAGCGTTGAACGTAGCATTGAGCAGTTCTTC. It yields the protein CSVERSIEQFF.

V and J are TRBV21-1 and TRBJ2-1; the table calls TRBD2, which could not be checked here. TRBV21-1 represents a pseudogene. The CDR3 covers 14 residues. CDR3 nucleotides: TGTGCCAGCAGCAAAGCGGGAGCGGCGAATGAGCAGTTCTTC. Its translation: CASSKAGAANEQFF.

This chain uses TRBV15 with TRBJ2-7; D not resolved. With 4 bases removed from V and 0 bases from J, the gap between germline ends came to 7 bases. CDR1 is LNHNV and CDR2 is YYDKDF in the germline V gene (reference sequence). The CDR3 covers 13 residues. The CDR3 DNA reads as TGTGCCACCAGCAAGGGTTACTCCTACGAGCAGTACTTC. This encodes CATSKGYSYEQYF. Based on the CDR3 plus reference TRBV15 and TRBJ2-7, the full variable domain is DAMVIQNPRYQVTQFGKPVTLSCSQTLNHNVMYWYQQKSSQAPKLLFHYYDKDFNNEADTPDNFQSRRPNTSFCFLDIRSPGLGDTAMYLCATSKGYSYEQYFGPGTRLTVT.

This clonotype came up a few times. The chain links TRBV6-1 to TRBJ2-3, with 16 bases matching TRBD2. CDR1 and CDR2 from the germline V gene are MNHNS and SASEGT. V shed 6 bases, J shed 2 bases, and the junction held 8 bases outside the gene matches. The CDR3 extends over 18 amino acids. CDR3 nucleotide sequence: TGTGCCAGCAGGATGCCGGGACTAGCGGGAGGGAACACAGATACGCAGTATTTT. Its protein is CASRMPGLAGGNTDTQYF.

The J gene is TRBJ1-5, the V gene TRBV20-1; 8 bases map to TRBD1. V was clipped by 0 bases and J by 3 bases; unmatched bases: 7. Germline V lookup: CDR1 DFQATT, CDR2 SNEGSKA (reference sequence). CDR3 length: 16 residues. Here the CDR3 DNA reads TGCAGTGCTAGAGATCTAGGACAGGGTCTCAATCAGCCCCAGCATTTT. Translating gives CSARDLGQGLNQPQHF.

This clonotype was counted once. The chain carries TRBV28 and TRBJ2-5; a possible D gene is TRBD2 (5 bases). Trimming removed 3 bases from V and 7 bases from J, with 9 bases in between. This CDR3 comprises 12 residues. Germline CDR1 is MDHEN and CDR2 is SYDVKM. DNA of the CDR3: TGTGCCAGCAGTTTTGCCCGGGGGACCCAGTACTTC. Translation: CASSFARGTQYF.

The chain has TRBV19 and TRBJ2-1; D assignment may be TRBD1 or TRBD2 (5 bases each). V lost 6 bases and J 12 bases, leaving 12 bases between the germline ends. Germline V gene sequence: CDR1 LNHDA, CDR2 SQIVND (reference sequence). The CDR3 length is 11 residues. CDR3 DNA: TGTGCCAGTAGGGGACCCGACGGGCAGTTCTTC. It codes for CASRGPDGQFF.